These T cell receptor beta chains were read from a single sample in a study of human T cells and chemical hapten exposure. TCRdb used MiXCR to reprocess the RACE reads, holding one entry per CDR3 protein. The table records some 380,000 distinct CDR3 sequences, approximately 5% of them present only once. The sample consisted of whole blood, taken in connection with sensitization to the hapten diphenylcyclopropenone (DPC). Receptors were obtained from a woman between 45 and 60 years old with alopecia areata. Some clones in this sample may be carry-over from other donors' samples. CDR3s leave out the opening cysteine and the closing phenylalanine or tryptophan. Each record gives: J gene, V gene, CDR3 protein.

TRBJ2-1,TRBV20-1,SAGPSYNEQF
TRBJ2-7,TRBV28,ASSLESEQY
TRBJ2-2,TRBV7-2,ASRSGRAGELF
TRBJ1-4,TRBV27,ASSLVWGGDEKLF
TRBJ2-3,TRBV5-6,ASIKLAGETDTQY
TRBJ2-7,TRBV24-1,ATSDSRAYEQY
TRBJ2-7,TRBV27,AITGEQY
TRBJ2-7,TRBV12-5,ASGGTGGPSGAYEQY
TRBJ2-3,TRBV10-3,AISTTSGSTDTQY
TRBJ1-1,TRBV29-1,STQISGSVAF
TRBJ2-7,TRBV6-5,ASSYSYRGSSYEQY
TRBJ2-7,TRBV20-1,SARLAGVGEQY
TRBJ2-3,TRBV6-1,VSRMTSGRADTQY
TRBJ1-3,TRBV7-9,ASSFWGLSSGNTIY
TRBJ2-3,TRBV6-1,ASSPTLAGGLKDTQY
TRBJ1-2,TRBV3-1,ASAGTGDLYGYT
TRBJ2-7,TRBV6-5,ASSYTESYEQY
TRBJ1-3,TRBV9,ASNEGHGNTIY
TRBJ1-4,TRBV5-6,ASSSTGDLGKLF
TRBJ2-2,TRBV29-1,SVRGGPGTGELF
TRBJ1-5,TRBV6-2/TRBV6-3,ASSSSDRGNQPQH
TRBJ2-1,TRBV2,ASIREGGSYNEQF
TRBJ2-5,TRBV18,ASSRLGTERQETQY
TRBJ2-3,TRBV7-2,ASSPEGRFTDTQY
TRBJ1-1,TRBV7-9,ASSLTPGTTEAF
TRBJ1-2,TRBV28,ASSLYRTTYGYT
TRBJ2-2,TRBV9,ASSVDVPIGELF
TRBJ1-6,TRBV12-3/TRBV12-4,ASRPDTSNSPLH
TRBJ2-3,TRBV14,ASSQGRAGSSDTQY
TRBJ1-1,TRBV6-1,ASMGPNGPEAF
TRBJ2-3,TRBV20-1,SSTDRVSKDTQY
TRBJ1-6,TRBV28,ASTRNRGRSPLH
TRBJ2-3,TRBV20-1,SARLAGGVSS
TRBJ1-4,TRBV12-3/TRBV12-4,ASTHERGGNEKLF
TRBJ1-2,TRBV27,ASSLSAGEAGYGYT
TRBJ2-6,TRBV6-5,ASSYRLRANVLT
TRBJ1-2,TRBV5-1,ASSTGDGSYGYT
TRBJ2-3,TRBV7-2,ASSPVSHTDTQY
TRBJ2-1,TRBV2,ASGALGNEQF
TRBJ1-5,TRBV6-2/TRBV6-3,ASSYGRGSQPQH
TRBJ2-1,TRBV19,ASSRTGEHNEQF
TRBJ2-5,TRBV4-3,ASSQGALETQY
TRBJ2-7,TRBV27,ASSSRKTYERY
TRBJ1-1,TRBV7-6,ASSPQGPEAF
TRBJ2-1,TRBV3-1,ASSQDGVEQF
TRBJ1-5,TRBV6-6,ASSFPDSNQPQH
TRBJ2-5,TRBV11-2,ASSLAPTSEETQY
TRBJ1-4,TRBV7-9,ASSPPGLSGVREKLF
TRBJ1-5,TRBV7-2,ASTGAGKYQPQH
TRBJ2-5,TRBV6-5,ASSYSIGGETQY
TRBJ2-4,TRBV29-1,SVQQWDIQY
TRBJ1-1,TRBV20-1,SARPANTEAF
TRBJ2-1,TRBV11-2,ASSLEDSSYNEQF
TRBJ1-1,TRBV28,ASSPGQSGTEAF
TRBJ2-1,TRBV4-3,ASSQEGNEQF
TRBJ2-1,TRBV12-3/TRBV12-4,ASSRPDRYNEQF
TRBJ1-3,TRBV14,ASSQDWGNTIY
TRBJ1-5,TRBV20-1,SARRRGRTGSNQPQH
TRBJ1-1,TRBV28,ASSQSAGDTEAF
TRBJ2-3,TRBV12-3/TRBV12-4,ASSLVLGGRGRDTQY